This TCR beta chain is from a study of vaccination and CD4 T cells after COVID-19. The CDR3 is made up of 14 amino acids. V was clipped by 3 bases and J by 8 bases, with 14 bases between them. Germline CDR1 WSHSY, CDR2 SAAADI. About this clonotype itself: The antigen is undetermined.

Once obtained from cultured CD4+ T cells, the DNA was sequenced using the Oncomine TCR Beta short-read assay. TCRdb used MiXCR to reprocess the PCR reads, holding one entry per CDR3 protein. Altogether roughly 20,000 distinct CDR3 sequences are present, about 50% being singletons, with the ten largest covering approximately 5%. The treatment here: approximately 10-day PBMC culture with coronavirus spike peptide pools or control peptides (ViraFEST assay). Having spent less than 12 days in culture, CD4+ T cells were then isolated by negative selection. The TCR was taken from a human donor who had recovered from COVID-19. The gene calls are TRBV10-2 and TRBJ1-5, with TRBD1 as a possible D gene (5 bases). Sequences were obtained from CD4+ T cells from blood, cultured in vitro. The CDR3 DNA reads as TGCGCCAGCAGTGATCTGGCAGGGAATGAGCCCCAGCATTTT. Protein sequence: CASSDLAGNEPQHF.